Below, 32 T cell receptor beta chains from the same sample are listed, as sequenced in a study of blood T cell repertoires in COVID-19. Some clones are missing from TCRdb's copy, which holds only in-frame ones; the method was immunoSEQ multiplex PCR. The table shows tens of thousands of clones, with approximately 83% occurring only once. The sequenced material came from peripheral blood. These receptors all stem from a human donor in a cohort sampled during active COVID-19.

The chain employs TRBV11-1 and TRBJ2-2; the match to TRBD1 covers 11 bases. The CDR3 runs 15 residues. The germline CDR1 and CDR2 sequences are SGHAT and FQDESV (reference sequence). After removal of 5 bases from V and 3 bases from J, the junction contained 2 bases not matched to a gene. The chain's CDR3 is CASSPGQGDTGELFF. The DNA for the CDR3 is TGTGCCAGCAGCCCGGGACAGGGGGACACCGGGGAGCTGTTTTTT. Variable domain in full (rest from reference TRBV11-1 and TRBJ2-2): EAEVAQSPRYKITEKSQAVAFWCDPISGHATLYWYRQILGQGPELLVQFQDESVVDDSQLPKDRFSAERLKGVDSTLKIQPAELGDSAMYLCASSPGQGDTGELFFGEGSRLTVL.

This clone has more than one count but fewer than ten. V usage is TRBV10-3 and J usage is TRBJ2-7; the D gene is possibly TRBD1 (6 bases). CDR3 length: 13 amino acids. Trimming took 3 bases from V and 6 from J, leaving 12 bases between them. Looked up from germline, CDR1 is ENHRY and CDR2 is SYGVKD. The CDR3 bases are TGTGCCATCAGTGATAACAGGGTTGGCGAGCAGTACTTC. Protein product: CAISDNRVGEQYF.

The CDR3 nucleotides read TGTGCCAGCAGCCCGGAGGTCCTAGCCAAAAACATTCAGTACTTC. The encoded protein is CASSPEVLAKNIQYF. The chain is built from TRBV9 and TRBJ2-4, with D perhaps TRBD2 (5 bases). Germline-derived CDR1 and CDR2 are SGDLS and YYNGEE. The ends were cut back, 4 bases at V and 0 bases at J, with 11 bases in the middle. The CDR3 covers 15 residues.

The rearrangement joins TRBV18 to TRBJ2-1; 7 bases align to TRBD1. With V trimmed by 6 bases and J by 5 bases, 10 bases remained unmatched. CDR1 and CDR2 from the germline V gene are KGHSH and LQKENI. The CDR3 consists of 15 residues. This CDR3 is CASSPPGQSNNEQFF. The CDR3 DNA sequence: TGTGCCAGCTCCCCTCCGGGACAGAGCAACAATGAGCAGTTCTTC. Drawing the rest from reference TRBV18 and TRBJ2-1, the complete variable domain is NAGVMQNPRHLVRRRGQEARLRCSPMKGHSHVYWYRQLPEEGLKFMVYLQKENIIDESGMPKERFSAEFPKEGPSILRIQQVVRGDSAAYFCASSPPGQSNNEQFFGPGTRLTVL.

This clone was seen once. V usage is TRBV12-3 or TRBV12-4 and J usage is TRBJ2-2, with TRBD1 matching 8 bases. The CDR3 runs 13 residues. Germline trimming cut 6 bases from V and 9 bases from J; bases unmatched to any gene: 6. The CDR3 is CASRLTGDRELFF. CDR3 nucleotides: TGTGCCAGCAGGCTGACAGGGGATCGGGAGCTGTTTTTT.

The genes are TRBV29-1 and TRBJ2-5; 10 bases map to TRBD2. The germline gives CDR1 SQVTM, CDR2 ANQGSEA. The ends lost 5 bases at V and 1 base at J; junction bases unmatched: 7. The CDR3 is made up of 15 amino acids. The CDR3 sequence: CSVLTSGPPQETQYF. The CDR3 coding sequence is TGCAGCGTTCTGACTAGCGGGCCACCCCAAGAGACCCAGTACTTC.

The CDR3 spells CASSSRTGPLNTEAFF. CDR3 in DNA: TGTGCCAGCAGCTCTCGGACAGGCCCTCTGAACACTGAAGCTTTCTTT. The gene calls are TRBV11-2 and TRBJ1-1; 7 bases are a match to TRBD1. Germline CDR1 and CDR2: SGHAT and FQNNGV. The CDR3 extends over 16 amino acids. Germline trimming cut 4 bases from V and 0 bases from J; bases unmatched to any gene: 8. Full variable domain (outside the CDR3, taken from reference TRBV11-2 and TRBJ1-1): EAGVAQSPRYKIIEKRQSVAFWCNPISGHATLYWYQQILGQGPKLLIQFQNNGVVDDSQLPKDRFSAERLKGVDSTLKIQPAKLEDSAVYLCASSSRTGPLNTEAFFGQGTRLTVV.

The chain has TRBV6-5 and TRBJ1-2; no definite D call. CDR3 length: 13 amino acids. Germline CDR1 MNHEY, CDR2 SVGAGI. With 6 bases removed from V and 5 bases from J, the gap between germline ends came to 13 bases. This chain's CDR3 is CASSQWEEYGYTF. CDR3 DNA: TGTGCCAGCAGCCAGTGGGAGGAATATGGCTACACCTTC.

The chain joins TRBV7-9 to TRBJ2-3, with 8 bases lining up with TRBD2. CDR1 and CDR2 from the germline V gene are SEHNR and FQNEAQ (reference sequence). The CDR3 runs 16 residues. The V segment lost 2 bases and the J segment 4 bases; nucleotides outside the gene matches: 8. CDR3 in DNA: TGTGCCAGCAGCTTAAGGTCGCGGGGGGCTTCAGATACGCAGTATTTT. Translation: CASSLRSRGASDTQYF.

V and J are TRBV5-4 and TRBJ2-1; D gene uncertain. Germline CDR1 and CDR2: SGHNT and YYREEE (reference sequence). The CDR3 length is 13 residues. V lost 0 bases and J lost 6, with 7 bases in between. CDR3 loop: CASSLVGPNEQFF. CDR3 DNA: TGTGCCAGCAGCTTGGTGGGCCCCAATGAGCAGTTCTTC.

CDR3 loop: CASSSQGGEAFF. The CDR3 nucleotides are TGTGCCAGCAGTTCACAGGGGGGTGAAGCTTTCTTT. The V call is TRBV12-3 or TRBV12-4, the J call TRBJ1-1; TRBD1 aligns across 8 bases. V shed 4 bases, J shed 7 bases, and the junction held 2 bases outside the gene matches. CDR3 length: 12 amino acids.

The J gene is TRBJ2-1, the V gene TRBV29-1; 16 bases are a match to TRBD2. J lost 4 bases, V lost 7 bases, and 4 bases had no gene match. CDR3 length equals 15 residues. Germline CDR1 reads SQVTM; CDR2 reads ANQGSEA. The CDR3 DNA sequence: TGCAGCGCTAAGGGACTAGCGGGAGGGTACAATGAGCAGTTCTTC. As protein: CSAKGLAGGYNEQFF.

V is TRBV5-1 and J is TRBJ1-1, with 7 bases matching TRBD1. Trimming at V came to 4 bases and at J to 4 bases, leaving 7 bases not matched to a gene. The germline gives CDR1 SGHRS, CDR2 YFSETQ. This CDR3 comprises 14 residues. Here the CDR3 reads CASSQGTVFTEAFF. Here the CDR3 DNA reads TGCGCCAGCAGCCAAGGGACAGTCTTCACTGAAGCTTTCTTT.

This chain connects TRBV19 to TRBJ2-7; 15 positions match TRBD2. J gave up 3 bases and V 3 bases, and 6 bases lay outside the gene matches. The CDR3 runs 17 residues. CDR1 and CDR2 from the germline V gene are LNHDA and SQIVND (reference sequence). The CDR3 reads CASSMRGLAGGLYEQYF. As DNA, the CDR3 is TGTGCCAGTAGTATGAGGGGACTAGCGGGGGGCCTCTACGAGCAGTACTTC.

This chain joins TRBV11-3 and TRBJ2-1; possible D gene TRBD1, 6 bases. Trimming shortened V by 6 bases and J by 0 bases, and 15 bases separated the two germline ends. Germline V gene data show CDR1 as SGHNT and CDR2 as YENEEA. This CDR3 comprises 16 residues. CDR3 residues: CASSLYGQSSYNEQFF. In DNA form, the CDR3 reads TGTGCCAGCAGTCTTTACGGACAGAGCTCCTACAATGAGCAGTTCTTC.

The V call is TRBV5-1, the J call TRBJ1-2; 11 bases fit TRBD1. The trim removed 4 bases at V and 3 bases at J, leaving 2 bases unmatched. CDR1 and CDR2 from the germline V gene are SGHRS and YFSETQ. CDR3 length: 14 residues. CDR3 sequence: CASSRTGGDYGYTF. The CDR3 DNA sequence: TGCGCCAGCAGCCGGACAGGGGGCGACTATGGCTACACCTTC. Based on the CDR3 plus reference TRBV5-1 and TRBJ1-2, the full variable domain is KAGVTQTPRYLIKTRGQQVTLSCSPISGHRSVSWYQQTPGQGLQFLFEYFSETQRNKGNFPGRFSGRQFSNSRSEMNVSTLELGDSALYLCASSRTGGDYGYTFGSGTRLTVV.

As DNA, the CDR3 is TGTGCCAGCAGCCGCGCGGTCAACCGGCCGGACACCGGGGAGCTGTTTTTT. Translation: CASSRAVNRPDTGELFF. The chain has TRBV7-9 and TRBJ2-2; no firm D call. Trimming shortened V by 5 bases and J by 3 bases, and 19 bases separated the two germline ends. CDR1 is SEHNR and CDR2 is FQNEAQ in the germline V gene (reference sequence). The length of the CDR3 is 17 residues.

This chain joins TRBV19 and TRBJ2-5, with a tentative D call TRBD2 (5 bases). Between the trimmed V and J ends, which lost 8 bases and 3 bases, there was a span of 13 bases. Germline lookup yields CDR1 LNHDA and CDR2 SQIVND (reference sequence). This CDR3 has 13 residues. This CDR3 is CASRRIPEETQYF. The CDR3 DNA sequence: TGTGCCAGTCGGAGGATACCTGAAGAGACCCAGTACTTC.

The chain uses TRBV12-3 or TRBV12-4 and TRBJ1-3; no definite D call. This CDR3 is built from 12 residues. V lost 2 bases to trimming and J lost 7 bases, with 6 bases between them. CDR3: CASSLSPNTIYF. The CDR3 DNA is TGTGCCAGCAGTTTAAGCCCTAACACCATATATTTT.

The rearrangement links TRBV29-1 to TRBJ2-7, with TRBD1 matching over 10 bases. V lost 2 bases and J lost 6; bases outside the gene matches: 4. The CDR3 is made up of 13 amino acids. Germline-derived CDR1 and CDR2 are SQVTM and ANQGSEA. CDR3 sequence: CSVEKDRGVEQYF. For the CDR3, the DNA is TGCAGCGTTGAAAAGGACAGGGGGGTCGAGCAGTACTTC.

The rearrangement links TRBV6-1 to TRBJ1-5, with D maybe TRBD1 (5 bases). Trimming pared 4 bases from V and 6 bases from J, leaving 22 bases between. Germline assignment: CDR1 MNHNS and CDR2 SASEGT. This CDR3 has 17 residues. The CDR3 reads CASSVQARAGRPQPQHF. The CDR3 nucleotides are TGTGCCAGCAGTGTTCAAGCCAGGGCAGGGCGGCCTCAGCCCCAGCATTTT.

This chain links TRBV9 with TRBJ2-2, with TRBD2 identical over 14 bases. J lost 4 bases, V lost 3 bases, and 5 bases had no gene match. CDR3 length: 17 amino acids. CDR1 SGDLS and CDR2 YYNGEE come from the germline V gene. The CDR3 region is CASSGQTSGRGTGELFF. In DNA, the CDR3 is TGTGCCAGCAGCGGACAGACTAGCGGGAGGGGCACCGGGGAGCTGTTTTTT.

This clone was seen a single time. V and J are TRBV6-1 and TRBJ2-6; 8 bases match TRBD1. The CDR3 consists of 17 residues. The germline V gene has CDR1 MNHNS and CDR2 SASEGT. Losses at the gene ends were 3 bases for V and 4 bases for J; bases not matched to a gene: 8. Here the CDR3 reads CASSDRTGPGGANVLTF. The CDR3 bases are TGTGCCAGCAGTGACCGGACAGGGCCTGGGGGGGCCAACGTCCTGACTTTC.

The genes are TRBV18 and TRBJ2-4, with D perhaps TRBD1 (6 bases). CDR3 length: 16 residues. Trimming pared 0 bases from V and 0 bases from J, leaving 9 bases between. The V gene's germline CDR1 is KGHSH and CDR2 LQKENI. The CDR3 nucleotides are TGTGCCAGCTCACCACCGGGACACTTAGCCAAAAACATTCAGTACTTC. Residues: CASSPPGHLAKNIQYF.

The chain joins TRBV24-1 to TRBJ1-5, with D perhaps TRBD1 (6 bases). CDR1 KGHDR and CDR2 SFDVKD come from the germline V gene. The CDR3 totals 13 residues. With 10 bases removed from V and 3 bases from J, the gap between germline ends came to 12 bases. The CDR3 here is CATGTGTNQPQHF. In DNA, the CDR3 is TGTGCCACTGGAACAGGGACCAATCAGCCCCAGCATTTT.

V and J are TRBV6-2 or TRBV6-3 and TRBJ1-5; D unresolved. Trimming took 7 bases from V and 5 from J, leaving 15 bases between them. Germline values: CDR1 MNHEY, CDR2 SVGEGT. The CDR3 covers 14 residues. This chain's CDR3 is CASTPSGSYQPQHF. The CDR3 DNA reads TGTGCCAGCACCCCGAGCGGCAGTTATCAGCCCCAGCATTTT.

Here the CDR3 DNA reads TGTGCCAGTAGTCCGGGAACTCGATACGAGCAGTACTTC. Encoded protein: CASSPGTRYEQYF. The rearrangement joins TRBV19 to TRBJ2-7; D may be TRBD2 (5 bases). CDR1 is LNHDA, CDR2 SQIVND, per germline (reference sequence). V lost 5 bases and J lost 4, with 12 bases in between. The CDR3 is 13 residues long. Full variable domain (rest looked up from reference TRBV19 and TRBJ2-7): DGGITQSPKYLFRKEGQNVTLSCEQNLNHDAMYWYRQDPGQGLRLIYYSQIVNDFQKGDIAEGYSVSREKKESFPLTVTSAQKNPTAFYLCASSPGTRYEQYFGPGTRLTVT.

The chain is built from TRBV10-3 and TRBJ2-7, with TRBD1 identical over 8 bases. CDR1 and CDR2 (germline): ENHRY, SYGVKD. V gave up 4 bases and J gave up 2 bases; unmatched junction bases: 4. The CDR3 is 14 residues long. The CDR3 DNA sequence: TGTGCCATCAGTGCCCGGACAGGGACCTACGAGCAGTACTTC. Translating gives CAISARTGTYEQYF.

On this clone itself: This sample also contains other DNA sequences that code for the same CDR3. CDR3 DNA: TGCGCCAGCAGCTTGGGACAGGGATGGTTAAATGAGCAGTTCTTC. Its translation: CASSLGQGWLNEQFF. The gene calls are TRBV5-1 and TRBJ2-1; 7 nucleotides agree with TRBD1. V dropped 0 bases and J dropped 7; count of bases not matched to a gene: 7. This CDR3 has 15 amino acids. Germline values: CDR1 SGHRS, CDR2 YFSETQ.

The chain carries TRBV2 and TRBJ1-1; D gene ambiguous. CDR1 and CDR2 from the germline V gene are SNHLY and FYNNEI. This CDR3 is built from 13 residues. Trimming took off 4 bases at V and 5 bases at J, with 11 bases between the two ends. For the CDR3, the DNA is TGTGCCAGCAGTGGATCCGGGGTTACTGAAGCTTTCTTT. It is translated as CASSGSGVTEAFF.

The gene calls are TRBV21-1 and TRBJ2-7; whether TRBD1, the table's D call, matches the DNA was not checked. TRBV21-1 is labeled a pseudogene. This CDR3 is 15 amino acids long. The DNA of the CDR3 is TGTGCCAGCAGCAAAAGGACAGAGACCACCTACGAGCAGTACTTC. Translation: CASSKRTETTYEQYF.

The chain combines TRBV6-5 with TRBJ2-5; 9 bases align to TRBD1. The CDR3 spans 14 residues. Losses at the gene ends were 6 bases for V and 2 bases for J; bases not matched to a gene: 4. Germline V gene data show CDR1 as MNHEY and CDR2 as SVGAGI. CDR3 sequence: CASRRTGAQETQYF. The CDR3 coding sequence is TGTGCCAGCAGAAGGACAGGGGCGCAAGAGACCCAGTACTTC.